This entry lists 12 T cell receptor beta chains sequenced from one sample in a study of lymphopenia after photon versus proton radiotherapy. The protocol was immunoSEQ multiplex PCR, while the TCRdb copy is restricted to in-frame clones and leaves out a portion. The sample shows some 38,000 clones, more than 85% of them seen only once. The sequencing here drew on peripheral blood, taken from a patient treated with photon-based radiotherapy. The receptors stem from a man in his sixties with cholangiocarcinoma.

J is TRBJ1-2 and V is TRBV6-1; TRBD1 matches at 8 bases. The germline gives CDR1 MNHNS, CDR2 SASEGT. V shed 3 bases, J shed 2 bases, and the junction held 8 bases outside the gene matches. The CDR3 runs 16 residues. CDR3 nucleotides: TGTGCCAGCAGTGAGTTGAGGACAGGGTTAAACTATGGCTACACCTTC. Amino acid sequence: CASSELRTGLNYGYTF.

This clone was seen only once. The chain recombines TRBV28 with TRBJ2-7; TRBD2 agrees at 12 bases. Germline CDR1 reads MDHEN; CDR2 reads SYDVKM. Trimming took 6 bases from V and 2 from J; bases not matched to a gene: 5. The CDR3 extends over 15 amino acids. CDR3 in DNA: TGTGCCAGCAGCCTAGCGGGAGGGCCCCCCTACGAGCAGTACTTC. Protein sequence: CASSLAGGPPYEQYF.

By share of the sample, this clone is medium-sized. The chain couples TRBV5-6 to TRBJ1-1, with a possible D match to TRBD1 (5 bases). Trimming shortened V by 2 bases and J by 1 base, and 9 bases separated the two germline ends. The germline CDR1 and CDR2 sequences are SGHDT and YYEEEE. The CDR3 extends over 14 amino acids. CDR3 DNA: TGTGCCAGCAGCTTATGGGGGGAGAACACTGAAGCTTTCTTT. This sequence encodes CASSLWGENTEAFF. Full variable domain (rest looked up from reference TRBV5-6 and TRBJ1-1): DAGVTQSPTHLIKTRGQQVTLRCSPKSGHDTVSWYQQALGQGPQFIFQYYEEEERQRGNFPDRFSGHQFPNYSSELNVNALLLGDSALYLCASSLWGENTEAFFGQGTRLTVV.

This sequence joins TRBV28 and TRBJ1-3; D is unresolved. The CDR3 is made up of 14 amino acids. CDR1 and CDR2 (germline): MDHEN, SYDVKM. Trimming stripped 6 bases from V and 2 bases from J, with 11 bases between. The CDR3 bases are TGTGCCAGCAGACGGGCTATTACTGGAAACACCATATATTTT. Amino acid sequence: CASRRAITGNTIYF.

The chain has TRBV5-5 and TRBJ1-1, with D unclear. Deletions cut 4 bases from V and 5 bases from J, with 12 bases between. Germline values: CDR1 SGHKS, CDR2 YYEKEE (reference sequence). CDR3 length: 13 amino acids. As DNA, the CDR3 is TGTGCCAGCAGCCAGTCCTCCACGACTGAAGCTTTCTTT. Translating gives CASSQSSTTEAFF.

The chain uses TRBV7-8 and TRBJ1-5, with TRBD1 as a possible D gene (5 bases). Deletions cut 3 bases from V and 5 bases from J, with 20 bases between. The CDR3 sequence is 17 residues long. In germline, CDR1 is SGHVS, CDR2 FQNEAQ. CDR3 in amino acids: CASSFGQGGSGDQPQHF. The CDR3 nucleotides read TGTGCCAGCAGCTTCGGCCAGGGCGGGAGTGGGGATCAGCCCCAGCATTTT.

The chain has TRBV27 and TRBJ1-4, with D possibly being TRBD1 (6 bases). The CDR3 extends over 16 amino acids. Deletions cut 0 bases from V and 8 bases from J, with 16 bases between. Germline V lookup: CDR1 MNHEY, CDR2 SMNVEV (reference sequence). The chain's CDR3 is CASSLSGRGVWEKLFF. CDR3 sequence (DNA): TGTGCCAGCAGTTTATCGGGCAGGGGCGTGTGGGAAAAACTGTTTTTT.

This clone was found once. Other nucleotide sequences in the sample specify the same CDR3. V usage is TRBV5-1 and J usage is TRBJ2-3, with TRBD2 identical over 9 bases. Germline CDR1 reads SGHRS; CDR2 reads YFSETQ. The CDR3 runs to 16 residues. Trimming at V came to 0 bases and at J to 0 bases, leaving 2 bases not matched to a gene. CDR3 protein: CASSLGLAASTDTQYF. The CDR3 region has the DNA TGCGCCAGCAGCTTGGGACTAGCGGCTAGCACAGATACGCAGTATTTT.

The CDR3 nucleotides read TGTGCCAGCAGCTTAAGGTCTGGAGTGAACACTGAAGCTTTCTTT. Amino acids: CASSLRSGVNTEAFF. This chain joins TRBV7-8 and TRBJ1-1; D is unresolved. Per the germline V gene, CDR1 is SGHVS and CDR2 is FQNEAQ. The length of the CDR3 is 15 residues. Trimming removed 2 bases from V and 0 bases from J, with 10 bases in between.

This chain links TRBV6-5 with TRBJ2-3, with D perhaps matching TRBD1 or TRBD2 (5 bases each). V shed 5 bases and J shed 2 bases, with 11 bases lying between them. The CDR3 consists of 14 residues. Germline CDR1 MNHEY, CDR2 SVGAGI. The DNA for the CDR3 is TGTGCCAGCAGTAAAGGGACGGCCACAGATACGCAGTATTTT. Amino acid sequence: CASSKGTATDTQYF.

This chain uses TRBV7-9 with TRBJ1-2, with D perhaps matching TRBD1 (6 bases). This CDR3 spans 16 amino acids. Germline loops: CDR1 SEHNR, CDR2 FQNEAQ (reference sequence). Between the trimmed V and J ends, which lost 4 bases and 0 bases, there was a span of 15 bases. Written as DNA, the CDR3 is TGTGCCAGCAGCTACCAACTTTGGGACACTAACTATGGCTACACCTTC. It specifies CASSYQLWDTNYGYTF.

This clone has only a few counts. The genes are TRBV6-1 and TRBJ1-5; no clear D gene. Trimming shortened V by 2 bases and J by 2 bases, and 7 bases separated the two germline ends. Germline V gene lookup returns CDR1 MNHNS and CDR2 SASEGT. The CDR3 covers 14 residues. Here the CDR3 reads CASSETRGNQPQHF. The CDR3, as DNA: TGTGCCAGCAGTGAAACGAGGGGCAATCAGCCCCAGCATTTT.